This T cell receptor beta chain originates from a study of blood T cell repertoires in COVID-19. Methods used by the authors: From reference gene primer amplification, estimates of nucleated cell counts were derived. Sequencing used immunoSEQ multiplex PCR; TCRdb keeps in-frame clones, though not all of them. That table supplies the V and J calls and clone size; D and trimming were determined from the DNA. The sample includes about 280,000 clones, less than 85% of them seen just once. Individuals aged about 18 to 90 years were recruited from approximately 24 US areas. Two negative PCRs, clearance, or symptom resolution were required of recovered Cohort 3 donors. The CDR3 length is 16 residues. Trimming took 3 bases from V and 2 from J, leaving 14 bases between them. Germline lookup yields CDR1 LGHDT and CDR2 YNNKEL (reference sequence).

The TCR was taken from a woman aged 45-65 years who had recovered from COVID-19. Sequenced input: PBMCs or T cells enriched from blood (not recorded which). This chain connects TRBV3-1 (or the pseudogene TRBV3-2) to TRBJ2-4; no reliable D call. CDR3 sequence (DNA): TGTGCCAGCAGCCAGGAGCAGACGCTCTCCAAAAACATTCAGTACTTC. Translation gives CASSQEQTLSKNIQYF.